One and the same sample provided the 27 T cell receptor beta chains below, sequenced in a study of blood T cell repertoires in COVID-19. TCRdb keeps only in-frame clones here, not all; method: immunoSEQ multiplex PCR. The sample has more than 150,000 clones, about four fifths seen once. Material: peripheral blood. Receptors originate from an elderly woman with acute or convalescent COVID-19.

This clone was recorded a few times. In DNA, the CDR3 is TGTGCCAGCAGTGGGAGACTAGCGCGTGAGCAGTACTTC. Its protein product is CASSGRLAREQYF. This chain connects TRBV2 to TRBJ2-7; 8 bases line up with TRBD2. This CDR3 region has 13 residues. The germline CDR1 and CDR2 sequences are SNHLY and FYNNEI. V was clipped by 4 bases and J by 7 bases; unmatched bases: 6.

The V gene is TRBV2, the J gene TRBJ1-1, with a tentative D call TRBD1 (5 bases). Germline values: CDR1 SNHLY, CDR2 FYNNEI. The CDR3 extends over 13 amino acids. Trimming took off 4 bases at V and 4 bases at J, with 10 bases between the two ends. The CDR3: CASSVAGGTEAFF. The CDR3 region has the DNA TGTGCCAGCAGTGTGGCGGGGGGCACTGAAGCTTTCTTT.

In this sample, this clone turned up a few times. The V gene is TRBV18, the J gene TRBJ1-1, with D possibly matching TRBD1 (5 bases). The germline V gene encodes CDR1 KGHSH and CDR2 LQKENI. V lost 9 bases, J lost 4 bases, and 12 bases lay in between. This CDR3 has 12 amino acids. CDR3 sequence reads: CASRFQGTEAFF. As DNA, the CDR3 is TGTGCCAGTCGCTTTCAGGGCACTGAAGCTTTCTTT.

The chain is built from TRBV28 and TRBJ1-4; weak D call: TRBD1 (6 bases). The length of the CDR3 is 15 residues. V lost 6 bases to trimming and J lost 12 bases, with 23 bases between them. Germline V gene sequence: CDR1 MDHEN, CDR2 SYDVKM. This chain's CDR3 is CASSWTRTAPGELFF. For the CDR3, the DNA is TGTGCCAGCAGCTGGACCCGGACAGCCCCCGGGGAACTGTTTTTT.

V and J are TRBV6-6 and TRBJ1-6; D remains ambiguous. Germline V gene lookup returns CDR1 MNHNY and CDR2 SVGAGI (reference sequence). The CDR3 contains 16 residues. V was cut by 6 bases and J by 4 bases, with 16 bases left in between. The CDR3 DNA follows: TGTGCCAGCAGCCGCTCCCCCGCGGGATATAATTCACCCCTCCACTTT. Its protein product is CASSRSPAGYNSPLHF.

This clone was picked up a small number of times. The chain has TRBV6-5 and TRBJ1-6; D unresolved. Trimming took off 4 bases at V and 9 bases at J, with 13 bases between the two ends. From germline, CDR1 is MNHEY and CDR2 SVGAGI. The CDR3 spans 14 residues. The chain's CDR3 is CASSSTPTASPLHF. CDR3 coding DNA: TGTGCCAGCAGTTCGACACCAACCGCTTCACCCCTCCACTTT.

The chain uses TRBV29-1 and TRBJ2-1; 11 bases map to TRBD1. With V trimmed by 3 bases and J by 6 bases, 4 bases remained unmatched. CDR1 is SQVTM and CDR2 is ANQGSEA in the germline V gene. This CDR3 contains 14 residues. The CDR3 protein is CSVEFGTGGNEQFF. In DNA, the CDR3 is TGCAGCGTTGAGTTCGGGACAGGGGGCAATGAGCAGTTCTTC.

J is TRBJ2-1 and V is TRBV15, with 12 nucleotides matching TRBD1. V shed 0 bases, J shed 8 bases, and the junction held 5 bases outside the gene matches. The germline gives CDR1 LNHNV, CDR2 YYDKDF (reference sequence). The CDR3 is made up of 16 amino acids. The CDR3 DNA is TGTGCCACCAGCAGAGAAGGCGGGACAGGGGGCGATGAGCAGTTCTTC. Protein sequence: CATSREGGTGGDEQFF.

The chain joins TRBV28 to TRBJ2-7, with 8 nucleotides matching TRBD1. The CDR3 totals 15 residues. V shed 2 bases, J shed 5 bases, and the junction held 8 bases outside the gene matches. In germline, CDR1 is MDHEN, CDR2 SYDVKM. Written as DNA, the CDR3 is TGTGCCAGCAGTTTACCGGGACAGGCTTATAACGAGCAGTACTTC. Translation: CASSLPGQAYNEQYF.

The chain has TRBV7-8 and TRBJ2-4; weak D call: TRBD2 (5 bases). The CDR3 covers 14 residues. The V gene's germline CDR1 is SGHVS and CDR2 FQNEAQ. V lost 5 bases to trimming and J lost 8 bases, with 16 bases between them. The CDR3 loop is CASSPAVRRDIQYF. The CDR3 nucleotides are TGTGCCAGCAGCCCAGCGGTCCGGAGAGACATTCAGTACTTC.

This chain joins TRBV19 and TRBJ1-2; the match to TRBD1 covers 7 bases. V lost 4 bases and J lost 6; bases outside the gene matches: 11. From germline, CDR1 is LNHDA and CDR2 SQIVND (reference sequence). The CDR3 sequence is 15 residues long. DNA of the CDR3: TGTGCCAGTAGTAGAGAAGGGGGCAGGGAGGATGGCTACACCTTC. This translates into CASSREGGREDGYTF. The full variable domain, with the rest looked up from reference TRBV19 and TRBJ1-2, is DGGITQSPKYLFRKEGQNVTLSCEQNLNHDAMYWYRQDPGQGLRLIYYSQIVNDFQKGDIAEGYSVSREKKESFPLTVTSAQKNPTAFYLCASSREGGREDGYTFGSGTRLTVV.

This clone was found a few times. The chain joins TRBV2 to TRBJ1-1, with D tentatively TRBD1 (5 bases). Trimming took off 6 bases at V and 1 base at J, with 18 bases between the two ends. Germline loops: CDR1 SNHLY, CDR2 FYNNEI. The CDR3 covers 16 residues. Here the CDR3 reads CASSLKPSQGNTEAFF. CDR3 coding DNA: TGTGCCAGCAGCCTCAAGCCGTCCCAGGGGAACACTGAAGCTTTCTTT.

The chain combines TRBV2 with TRBJ2-2, with D unclear. CDR1 and CDR2 (germline): SNHLY, FYNNEI. V was trimmed by 6 bases and J by 5 bases, leaving 10 bases between them. The CDR3 has 13 residues. The CDR3 loop reads CASSASTTGELFF. CDR3 sequence (DNA): TGTGCCAGCAGCGCAAGCACGACCGGGGAGCTGTTTTTT.

CDR3 DNA sequence: TGTGCCAGCAGTTACGCACATTTAAAGGGGGAGCAGTACTTC. Translation gives CASSYAHLKGEQYF. V is TRBV6-5 and J is TRBJ2-7; TRBD1 is a possible D gene (5 bases). The CDR3 has 14 amino acids. The germline V gene has CDR1 MNHEY and CDR2 SVGAGI. Trimming left V 2 bases short and J 7 bases short, with 15 bases between.

This chain uses TRBV23-1 with TRBJ1-1; 7 nucleotides agree with TRBD1. TRBV23-1 is identified as an open reading frame with a role that is uncertain. Germline trimming cut 8 bases from V and 1 base from J; bases unmatched to any gene: 4. The CDR3 consists of 13 residues. The CDR3 sequence: CASSGTENTEAFF. The DNA for the CDR3 is TGCGCCAGCTCCGGGACAGAGAACACTGAAGCTTTCTTT.

Here the CDR3 reads CASSQSQGRGNTIYF. In nucleotides, the CDR3 is TGTGCCAGCAGCCAATCACAGGGCCGGGGAAACACCATATATTTT. V usage is TRBV3-1 (or the pseudogene TRBV3-2) and J usage is TRBJ1-3, with D possibly matching TRBD1 (6 bases). CDR1 LGHDT and CDR2 YNNKEL come from the germline V gene (reference sequence). This CDR3 is 15 amino acids long. Trimming took off 2 bases at V and 4 bases at J, with 12 bases between the two ends.

The V call is TRBV11-2, the J call TRBJ1-1; 8 nucleotides match TRBD1. The length of the CDR3 is 13 residues. V gave up 3 bases and J gave up 6 bases; unmatched junction bases: 3. The germline gives CDR1 SGHAT, CDR2 FQNNGV. CDR3 coding DNA: TGTGCCAGCAGCTTTGGGACAGGCCCTGAAGCTTTCTTT. Amino acids: CASSFGTGPEAFF.

This clone has only one observation. V and J are TRBV6-4 and TRBJ2-5; D is ambiguous. CDR1 and CDR2 (germline): MRHNA, SNTAGT. The CDR3 covers 13 residues. Trimming shortened V by 5 bases and J by 5 bases, and 12 bases separated the two germline ends. CDR3 in amino acids: CASSREVWETQYF. CDR3 nucleotides: TGTGCCAGCAGTCGCGAGGTGTGGGAGACCCAGTACTTC.

This chain links TRBV5-1 with TRBJ2-1; 9 bases are shared with TRBD1. V lost 7 bases and J lost 10; bases outside the gene matches: 9. Germline V gene lookup returns CDR1 SGHRS and CDR2 YFSETQ. This CDR3 is 13 amino acids long. Written as DNA, the CDR3 is TGCGCCAGCGTGAGGACAGGGGATGGGGAGCAGTTCTTC. As protein: CASVRTGDGEQFF.

This clone was observed a few times. This chain joins TRBV10-2 and TRBJ1-1, with D uncertain. CDR1 WSHSY and CDR2 SAAADI come from the germline V gene. V lost 0 bases and J 5 bases, leaving 10 bases between the germline ends. The CDR3 sequence is 14 residues long. CDR3 DNA: TGCGCCAGCAGTGAGTCGAGCGTTGGGACTGAAGCTTTCTTT. It codes for CASSESSVGTEAFF.

The V call is TRBV28, the J call TRBJ1-1; no definite D call. The V end was cut by 3 bases, the J end by 1 base, with 6 bases between. The CDR3 totals 13 residues. CDR1 is MDHEN and CDR2 is SYDVKM in the germline V gene. The CDR3 loop reads CASSLAGNTEAFF. The CDR3 DNA is TGTGCCAGCAGTTTGGCAGGGAACACTGAAGCTTTCTTT.

The CDR3 sequence: CASSGGATGTSSVEQFF. The CDR3, as DNA: TGCGCCAGCAGCGGGGGGGCCACCGGGACTTCCTCAGTTGAGCAGTTCTTC. V gene TRBV10-1 combines with J gene TRBJ2-1, with 8 positions matching TRBD2. Germline CDR1 is WNHNN and CDR2 is SYGVQD (reference sequence). The CDR3 is 17 amino acids. V gave up 6 bases and J gave up 9 bases; unmatched junction bases: 19.

The V and J genes are TRBV30 and TRBJ1-5; perhaps TRBD1 as D (5 bases). Trimming left V 0 bases short and J 2 bases short, with 11 bases between. The CDR3 sequence is 15 residues long. CDR1 is GTSNPN and CDR2 is SVGIG in the germline V gene (reference sequence). The CDR3 DNA reads as TGTGCCTGGAGTGTAGGGGTTGACGGCAATCAGCCCCAGCATTTT. Translating gives CAWSVGVDGNQPQHF.

CDR3 sequence reads: CASSLQEPYNEQFF. CDR3 bases: TGTGCCAGCAGCTTACAGGAACCTTACAATGAGCAGTTCTTC. The chain combines TRBV7-9 with TRBJ2-1; D uncertain. Between the trimmed V and J ends, which lost 2 bases and 4 bases, there was a span of 9 bases. The CDR3 spans 14 residues. CDR1 SEHNR and CDR2 FQNEAQ come from the germline V gene (reference sequence).

V gene TRBV5-1 combines with J gene TRBJ2-7, with 11 nucleotides matching TRBD2. The CDR3 is 16 amino acids. Trimming removed 0 bases from V and 1 base from J; junction bases left unmatched: 3. The germline V gene encodes CDR1 SGHRS and CDR2 YFSETQ. The CDR3 is CASSLGSSGGSYEQYF. The CDR3 DNA is TGCGCCAGCAGCTTGGGGTCTAGCGGGGGGTCCTACGAGCAGTACTTC. Using reference TRBV5-1 and TRBJ2-7 for the parts outside the CDR3, the full variable domain is KAGVTQTPRYLIKTRGQQVTLSCSPISGHRSVSWYQQTPGQGLQFLFEYFSETQRNKGNFPGRFSGRQFSNSRSEMNVSTLELGDSALYLCASSLGSSGGSYEQYFGPGTRLTVT.

V and J are TRBV1 and TRBJ2-5; TRBD2 is the table's D call and was not checked against the DNA. TRBV1 is a listed pseudogene. The CDR3 extends over 12 amino acids. CDR3 residues: CTSQHLGETQYF. DNA of the CDR3: TGCACCAGCCAACATCTCGGGGAGACCCAGTACTTC.

This clone was observed a single time. The chain is built from TRBV6-6 and TRBJ2-7; 12 bases fit TRBD2. The CDR3 runs to 15 residues. Germline CDR1 is MNHNY and CDR2 is SVGAGI (reference sequence). Trimming took 10 bases from V and 4 from J; bases not matched to a gene: 11. CDR3 sequence reads: CATKAGLAGPYEQYF. CDR3 in DNA: TGTGCCACCAAGGCCGGACTAGCGGGACCTTACGAGCAGTACTTC.